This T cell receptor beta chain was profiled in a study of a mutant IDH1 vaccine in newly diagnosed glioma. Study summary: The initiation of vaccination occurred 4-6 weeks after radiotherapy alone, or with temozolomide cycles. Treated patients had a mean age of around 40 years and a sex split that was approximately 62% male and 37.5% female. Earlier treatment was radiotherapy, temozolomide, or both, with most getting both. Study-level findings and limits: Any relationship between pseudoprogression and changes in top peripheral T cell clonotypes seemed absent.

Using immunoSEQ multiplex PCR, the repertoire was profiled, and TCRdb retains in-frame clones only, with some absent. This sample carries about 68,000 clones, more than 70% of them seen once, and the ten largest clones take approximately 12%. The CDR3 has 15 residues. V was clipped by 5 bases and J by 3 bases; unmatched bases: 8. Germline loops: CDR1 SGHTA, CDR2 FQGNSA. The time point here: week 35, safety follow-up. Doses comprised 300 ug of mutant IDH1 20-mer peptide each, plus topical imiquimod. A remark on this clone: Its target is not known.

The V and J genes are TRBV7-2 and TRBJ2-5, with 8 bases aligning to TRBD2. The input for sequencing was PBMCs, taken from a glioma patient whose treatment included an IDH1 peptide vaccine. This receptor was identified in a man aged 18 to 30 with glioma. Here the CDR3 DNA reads TGTGCCAGCAGCCCGCGACTAGCGCCTAAAGAGACCCAGTACTTC. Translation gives CASSPRLAPKETQYF.